The entry below gives a single T cell receptor beta chain sequence along with its context. What it binds is unknown. The second PCR ran about 6 to 12 cycles with a sample-barcoded 5' primer and J-beta primers. A template-switch adaptor with 12 random nucleotides tagged each cDNA molecule. MiXCR, run by TCRdb on the 5' RACE reads, gives a single entry per CDR3 protein. This sample has about 640,000 distinct CDR3 sequences; around three fifths occur once, and the top ten carry 30% to 45%. CDR3 length equals 15 residues. Germline V gene data show CDR1 as MDHEN and CDR2 as SYDVKM. V lost 5 bases and J lost 10; bases outside the gene matches: 12. Healthy Caucasian individuals from Russia aged 6 to 90 were enrolled as donors. No fewer than 6 micrograms of total RNA were isolated from every sample. This entry belongs to a study of blood T cells in healthy people across ages. Study-level findings and limits: Long-lived donors exceeded aged donors in naive CD4+ cells and diversity.

Sequenced: blood. The chain employs TRBV28 and TRBJ1-5, with 9 bases aligning to TRBD1. This clonotype was obtained from a man aged 60 to 69 in good health. The CDR3 region is CASSPQGTGQRPQHF. CDR3 in DNA: TGTGCCAGCAGTCCCCAAGGGACAGGGCAACGACCCCAGCATTTT.